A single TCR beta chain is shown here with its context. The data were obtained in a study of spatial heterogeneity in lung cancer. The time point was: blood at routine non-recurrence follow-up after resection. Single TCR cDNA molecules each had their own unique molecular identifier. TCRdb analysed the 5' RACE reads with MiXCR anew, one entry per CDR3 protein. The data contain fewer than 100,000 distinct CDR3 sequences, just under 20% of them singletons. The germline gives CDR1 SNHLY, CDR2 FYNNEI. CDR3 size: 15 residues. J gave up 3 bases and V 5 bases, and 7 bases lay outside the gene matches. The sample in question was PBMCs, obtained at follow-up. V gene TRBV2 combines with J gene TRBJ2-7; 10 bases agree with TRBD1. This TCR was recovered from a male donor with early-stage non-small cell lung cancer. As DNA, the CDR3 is TGTGCCAGCAGTACAGCCGGGACAGGGGACTACGAGCAGTACTTC. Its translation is CASSTAGTGDYEQYF.